This T cell receptor beta chain was recovered during a study of T cell repertoires in cytomegalovirus infection. Study as a whole: Public TCR beta signatures marked donors with CMV infection and the matching HLA. Study-wide points: What dominated the ex vivo response were HLA-C-restricted CMV-specific TCR beta clonotypes. CMV carriers having the relevant HLA were flagged by cumulative public TCR beta family frequency.

The sample holds many counts of this clonotype. The antigen remains undetermined. TCRdb reanalysed the reads using MiXCR and keeps one entry per CDR3 protein. The sample lists about 600,000 distinct CDR3 sequences; about 24% were seen once. The sequenced material came from CD8+ T cells from PBMCs. The source is a human donor in good health (CMV status not recorded). Some clones in this sample may be carry-over from other donors' samples.

CDR3 coding DNA: TGTGCCAGCAGTTCACCGGGACACACCTACGGCTATGGCTACACCTTC. Amino acid sequence: CASSSPGHTYGYGYTF. The rearrangement links TRBV6-2 or TRBV6-3 to TRBJ1-2, with a weak D call TRBD1 (6 bases). Germline V CDR1 and CDR2: MNHEY, SVGEGT. Trimming stripped 4 bases from V and 4 bases from J, with 19 bases between. The CDR3 covers 16 residues.